This paragraph covers one T cell receptor (beta chain) sequence. Its target antigen remains unknown. An end of the junction does not agree with germline; a read error may underlie this. The data were obtained in a study of shared clonotypes between healthy human individuals (TCRdb year 2020). In terms of the full investigation: Three men and two women, aged 18 to 49 years, made up the cohort. For each donor, CD4 naive and CD4 memory were each given three plates, CD8 naive was given two plates, and CD8 memory was given one plate. To estimate repertoire size and how much clonotype sharing occurs between individuals, the study deeply sequenced the blood TCR repertoires of five healthy adults. Per donor, leukapheresis produced somewhere between about 0.94 and 10 billion PBMCs. To increase sequencing depth and limit assay-specific biases, different laboratories used diverse techniques to prepare libraries and sequence TCR repertoires.

The full study reports these points: Based on pairwise subsampling, the degree of clonotype sharing among donors was expected to be affected by sequencing depth. Naive subsets generally had larger estimated clonotype richness than memory subsets. Because the study included a small number of donors, the genetic and exposure-history diversity represented was limited. Even with the large sequencing depth, rarefaction of the sorted-subset datasets indicated that sequencing was incomplete. Sampling was restricted to blood, and TCR repertoires in tissues likely differ from the TCR repertoires found in blood. Compared with non-shared clonotypes, clonotypes shared by all four sorted-subset donors had higher generation probabilities. When several donors were compared, the shared fraction of clonotypes was approximately 5% for naive CD4, more than 3% for naive CD8, about 2.5% for memory CD4, and approximately 0.4% for memory CD8.

Healthy HIV-negative adults with no recently reported acute infections or vaccinations were included as donors. Every donor was a Caucasian adult residing in Nashville, Tennessee, USA. Magnetic negative selection was used to enrich CD4+ T cells, after which naive cells were positively selected on CD45RA and the negative fraction became the memory subset. After blood collection by leukapheresis, PBMCs were isolated using Ficoll-Histopaque density gradient centrifugation and then cryopreserved in the vapor phase of liquid nitrogen. Analytical flow cytometry was used to check the purity and quantity of every magnetically sorted T cell population. Each sorted fraction had its genomic DNA isolated and then quantified by UV absorbance on a Nanodrop 2000c. Using the deep immunoSEQ assay, TCR CDR3 regions were amplified from genomic DNA by multiplex PCR. For each cell subset, the extracted genomic DNA was distributed evenly across all wells of several immunoSEQ 96-well plates, and each plate served as one replicate. For sorted subsets, about 0.2 ug genomic DNA, equal to tens of thousands of T cell genomes, was loaded into each replicate PCR. Purified libraries were measured with a Qubit 3.0 fluorometer, size-checked on a Bioanalyzer 2100, and measured again with the KAPA Library Quantification kit. Each immunoSEQ 96-well plate was sequenced on its own single-read 150-cycle Illumina NextSeq 550 flow cell. As for the original processing: Because the immunoSEQ output held only junctional sequences and lacked quality scores, the filtering could not match the filtering applied to full-length reads. To assign V/J genes and CDR3, sequences were annotated using PyIR, a Python wrapper for IgBLAST v1.9, with IMGT germline references. Reads were removed for weak V/J assignments (E-value above 1e-6), missing CDR3, stop codons, out-of-frame junctions, or ambiguous translated residues. V3J clonotypes were defined as sequences sharing the same inferred V gene, J gene, and CDR3 amino acid sequence. Percentage overlap between repertoires was computed as shared unique clonotypes divided by the size of the smaller repertoire. Three approaches were used to assess repertoire richness: RTK rarefaction, the Chao1 estimator, and Recon v2.1 estimates of unobserved clonotypes. Generation probabilities for all TCRbeta clonotypes obtained by the gDNA method from a handful of donors were computed using OLGA. Imported from immuneACCESS, the table was reduced by TCRdb to in-frame sequences with V and J called. These copies leave out some clones; in studies compared against another copy, an unresolved V gene accounts for under half, and the cause of the remainder is not known. The DNA gave D and trimming, while V, J and clone size come from that table. For this sample there are hundreds of thousands of clones; roughly 97% appear just once. In total, the top ten clones hold approximately 0.057% of the sample.

The CDR3 runs 15 residues from the cysteine to the phenylalanine. Just CDR3 DNA is preserved here, 45 bases in frame from base 1. As encoded in the germline V gene, CDR1 is WSHSY while CDR2 is SAAADI. This receptor chain uses TRBV10-2 and TRBJ2-7; 12 bases in the middle match TRBD2. This receptor was taken from a woman in her thirties in good health. Input material: naive CD4+ T cells sorted from blood. The cell subset or site tag for this specimen amounts to: CD45RA+ positively selected. The CDR3 here reads CASSDPLAGGPRGNF. Read as DNA, the sequence is TGCGCCAGCAGTGACCCTCTAGCGGGAGGGCCGCGTGGGAACTTC.